This TCR beta chain originates from a study of cytomegalovirus exposure and HLA in healthy donors. This clone has a single count. Its antigen is not identified. The ends were cut back, 4 bases at V and 1 base at J, with 10 bases in the middle. From germline, CDR1 is LNHDA and CDR2 SQIVND (reference sequence). The CDR3 loop spans 15 amino acids. Unrecorded immune exposure was likely among donors, who were nominally healthy when sampled. The study ran its PCR with 60 Vbeta and 13 Jbeta primers. Data came from immunoSEQ multiplex PCR; TCRdb stores just in-frame clones and leaves some out. The sample holds under 200,000 clones, 80% to 85% seen once. Study-wide results and limits: Investigators reported 150 to 200 TCR beta chains as tied to cytomegalovirus. TCR beta sequences reportedly predicted most subjects' HLA-A and HLA-B alleles accurately. It was only CMV serostatus that was available as immune exposure information.

The chain couples TRBV19 to TRBJ2-2; D perhaps matches TRBD2 (6 bases). The specimen sequenced was PBMCs. The clonotype was recovered from a woman aged 18-30 years in good health and CMV-seronegative. The CDR3 is CASSTQRVNTGELFF. CDR3 DNA sequence: TGTGCCAGTAGTACCCAGCGGGTGAACACCGGGGAGCTGTTTTTT. Drawing the rest from reference TRBV19 and TRBJ2-2, the complete variable domain is DGGITQSPKYLFRKEGQNVTLSCEQNLNHDAMYWYRQDPGQGLRLIYYSQIVNDFQKGDIAEGYSVSREKKESFPLTVTSAQKNPTAFYLCASSTQRVNTGELFFGEGSRLTVL.